The following is a T cell receptor (beta chain) sequence with its context. What it binds is unknown. Produced via immunoSEQ multiplex PCR; TCRdb's table is partial and in-frame only. Altogether some 14,000 clones are present, about 69% being singletons, with the ten largest covering more than 13%. The data derive from a study of somatic mutations in cytotoxic T cells in rheumatoid arthritis. Study at large: Blood samples of about 30 ml were drawn from patients (in EDTA) right after diagnosis and before any treatment. Sorting by flow gave nearly 100% purity for some V beta antibody-stained T-cell populations, including V beta1+ cells sequenced for TCRB.

CDR3 size: 15 residues. Germline V lookup: CDR1 SGHVS, CDR2 FQNEAQ. V gave up 5 bases and J gave up 2 bases; unmatched junction bases: 5. Overall study results and limits: A significant difference in CD8+ T-cell clonality was not found between rheumatoid arthritis patients and age-matched healthy controls.

This sequence was found in an adult with rheumatoid arthritis. The chain employs TRBV7-8 and TRBJ2-3; 9 nucleotides agree with TRBD1. The sample consisted of CD8+ T cells sorted from blood. CDR3: CASSPGTGITDTQYF. The CDR3 DNA reads as TGTGCCAGCAGCCCCGGGACAGGGATCACAGATACGCAGTATTTT.